The next 20 T cell receptor beta chains were all read from a single sample in a study of tumor-infiltrating lymphocytes in primary liver carcinoma. Reverse transcription of roughly 0.5 ug total RNA with a constant-region primer produced TCR beta cDNA. Three nested multiplex PCR rounds, a slightly modified ARM-PCR, produced the libraries for TCR beta. Researchers ran the first two PCR rounds for roughly 11 cycles each with TRBV1-TRBV30 forward primers and a C-beta reverse primer. TCRdb called the multiplex PCR reads again in MiXCR, with one record for every CDR3 protein. This table holds some 20,000 distinct CDR3 sequences, approximately 79% found once. For each extraction, RNA and DNA were obtained together from about 20-30 mg of unsorted bulk tissue. The sequenced material came from liver tumor tissue from sampling region 4. Documented subset: tumor region T4, right-lateral pole. The receptors come from a woman aged 25 to 39 with primary liver carcinoma and hepatitis B virus infection.

As concerns this clonotype: Germline is not matched at one junction end, which may reflect a read error. The rearrangement uses TRBV10-3 and TRBJ2-1, with unresolved D. Per the germline V gene, CDR1 is ENHRY and CDR2 is SYGVKD. This CDR3 has 14 residues. The CDR3 sequence is CTINPTATQDEQFF. The CDR3 nucleotides read TGTACCATCAATCCCACGGCGACCCAGGATGAGCAGTTCTTC.

Points on this clonotype: Mismatch with germline at one junction end may stem from a read error. The CDR3 DNA reads TGCGCCAGTAGCGTACTAGCGGGAGGGCCCCGTACGAACGCCGGGGAGCTGTTTTTT. Amino acid sequence: CASSVLAGGPRTNAGELFF. V gene TRBV4-3 combines with J gene TRBJ2-2, with TRBD2 matching over 13 bases. The CDR3 runs to 19 residues. CDR1 and CDR2 (germline): LGHNA, YSLEER.

The J gene is TRBJ2-6, the V gene TRBV6-5; D is undetermined. V was shortened by 5 bases and J by 4 bases, with 9 bases between the two germline ends. The germline V gene encodes CDR1 MNHEY and CDR2 SVGAGI. The CDR3 sequence is 14 residues long. The CDR3 loop reads CASSRYWGANVLTF. The CDR3 coding sequence is TGTGCCAGCAGTCGGTACTGGGGGGCCAACGTCCTGACTTTC.

In this sample, this clonotype turned up a few times. Given a much more abundant clone one base away, this may be a read error. J is TRBJ1-2 and V is TRBV20-1, with D maybe TRBD1 (5 bases). CDR1 DFQATT and CDR2 SNEGSKA come from the germline V gene (reference sequence). This CDR3 has 14 residues. The CDR3 nucleotides are TGCAGTGCTGGAGATGACAGTAACAAGGATGGCTACACCTTC. Protein product: CSAGDDSNKDGYTF.

The V gene is TRBV6-2 or TRBV6-3, the J gene TRBJ2-7; 8 nucleotides line up with TRBD2. Germline CDR1 is MNHEY and CDR2 is SVGEGT. After removal of 7 bases from V and 0 bases from J, the junction contained 5 bases not matched to a gene. The CDR3 spans 14 residues. In DNA, the CDR3 is TGTGCCAGCATTAACGGGGGGGTCTCCTACGAGCAGTACTTC. Translated: CASINGGVSYEQYF.

Turning to this clonotype: As the CDR3 is not closed by the conserved phenylalanine or tryptophan, this likely results from a read error. The limits of the CDR3 on the DNA are not certain, so only TCRdb's listed CDR3 is given. The rearrangement links TRBV7-8 to TRBJ2-3; TRBD2 is taken as the D call from the table, unchecked against the DNA. Ends included, the CDR3 has 13 residues. CDR1 and CDR2 from the germline V gene are SGHVS and FQNEAQ. The CDR3 here is CASSLLVSDTQYI.

As regards this clonotype: A read error may account for a junction end that differs from germline. This sequence joins TRBV7-8 and TRBJ2-2; the match to TRBD2 covers 7 bases. This CDR3 has 16 residues. Germline loops: CDR1 SGHVS, CDR2 FQNEAQ. This chain's CDR3 is CASSSGRRGNTGEPFF. The CDR3 DNA reads as TGTGCCAGCAGCTCAGGGCGGCGGGGGAACACCGGGGAGCCGTTTTTT.

With regard to this clonotype: Relative to the germline gene, one junction end is altered; a read error may explain this. The J gene is TRBJ2-7, the V gene TRBV11-2; D is perhaps TRBD2 (5 bases). The CDR3 is 13 amino acids. Germline loops: CDR1 SGHAT, CDR2 FQNNGV. The CDR3: CAISPGNTYEQYF. DNA of the CDR3: TGTGCCATCAGCCCCGGGAACACTTACGAACAGTACTTC.

This chain links TRBV29-1 with TRBJ2-5; 8 nucleotides agree with TRBD1. The CDR3 contains 12 residues. CDR1 is SQVTM and CDR2 is ANQGSEA in the germline V gene. For the CDR3, the DNA is TGCAATGTAGAAGGACAGGGCGGGACCCAGTACTTC. Amino acids: CNVEGQGGTQYF.

Worth noting for this clonotype: As the CDR3 is not closed by the conserved phenylalanine or tryptophan, this likely results from a read error. The limits of the CDR3 on the DNA are not certain, so only TCRdb's listed CDR3 is given. The chain has TRBV10-2 and TRBJ1-1. The CDR3 is made up of 14 amino acids, end residues included. From germline, CDR1 is WSHSY and CDR2 SAAADI. CDR3 protein: CASSESKAGTEALL.

Comment on this clonotype: The junction departs from germline at one end; a sequencing error may be responsible. The chain links TRBV6-2 or TRBV6-3 to TRBJ2-7; the D gene is possibly TRBD2 (5 bases). This CDR3 contains 14 residues. Looked up from germline, CDR1 is MNHEY and CDR2 is SVGEGT. CDR3 DNA sequence: TGTGCCAGCAGTTACGGGAGTTTCTCCTACGAGCAATACTTC. It encodes CASSYGSFSYEQYF.

Comments on this clonotype: Since the CDR3 does not end with the conserved phenylalanine or tryptophan, this likely comes from a read error. Because the CDR3's place on the DNA is in doubt, the DNA is left out and the CDR3 is given as listed by TCRdb. The V call is TRBV4-3, the J call TRBJ1-2. The CDR3 adds up to 15 amino acids, both ends counted. Germline V gene data show CDR1 as LGHNA and CDR2 as YSLEER. CDR3 region: CASSQDLGRVNGCTY.

The V and J genes are TRBV11-1 and TRBJ1-1; D unresolved. Trimming pared 3 bases from V and 9 bases from J, leaving 14 bases between. This CDR3 region has 13 residues. Germline assignment: CDR1 SGHAT and CDR2 FQDESV (reference sequence). CDR3 sequence: CASSFLLNIKAFF. The CDR3 nucleotides are TGTGCCAGCAGCTTCCTGCTGAACATTAAAGCTTTCTTT.

This clonotype has just a few counts. The J gene is TRBJ2-7, the V gene TRBV6-1; unclear D gene. V was clipped by 3 bases and J by 9 bases, with 18 bases between them. This CDR3 is 14 amino acids long. Germline assignment: CDR1 MNHNS and CDR2 SASEGT. CDR3 coding DNA: TGTGCCAGCAGTGATTCGCATTCTGGATCCGGGCAGTACTTC. This gives the protein CASSDSHSGSGQYF.

This chain uses TRBV11-2 with TRBJ2-1; TRBD2 matches at 12 bases. The length of the CDR3 is 16 residues. CDR1 and CDR2 from the germline V gene are SGHAT and FQNNGV. V lost 5 bases to trimming and J lost 2 bases; unmatched junction nucleotides: 4. Here the CDR3 reads CASSLTSGRTYNEQFF. The DNA of the CDR3 is TGTGCCAGCAGCCTAACTAGCGGGAGGACCTACAATGAGCAGTTCTTC.

Concerning this clonotype: Likely a read error: the CDR3 ends without its conserved phenylalanine or tryptophan. In nucleotides, the CDR3 is TGCTCCAGCAGCCAAGATGCGGGAGGCTCCTACAATAAGCAGTTCTTA. Residues: CSSSQDAGGSYNKQFL. V and J are TRBV4-3 and TRBJ2-1; the match to TRBD2 covers 8 bases. In germline, CDR1 is LGHNA, CDR2 YSLEER. The CDR3 is 16 amino acids.

This clonotype was seen repeatedly, ten times or more. The chain uses TRBV28 and TRBJ1-2; 11 bases line up with TRBD1. Germline CDR1 MDHEN, CDR2 SYDVKM. With V trimmed by 7 bases and J by 4 bases, 23 bases remained unmatched. The CDR3 sequence is 20 residues long. The CDR3 sequence is CASTSTGTGGTPDALYGYTF. As DNA, the CDR3 is TGTGCCAGCACTTCGACCGGGACAGGGGGAACCCCCGACGCTCTCTATGGCTACACCTTC.

About this clonotype itself: The CDR3 does not end in the conserved phenylalanine or tryptophan, so this is likely a read error. CDR3 loop: CACSIYPGCEETQYL. CDR3 DNA sequence: TGTGCCTGCAGCATCTACCCCGGGTGCGAAGAGACCCAGTACCTC. V is TRBV12-3 or TRBV12-4 and J is TRBJ2-5; D gene ambiguous. CDR3 length equals 15 residues.

With regard to this clonotype: At one end, the junction sequence differs from germline, possibly due to a read error. The chain joins TRBV5-1 to TRBJ2-7; perhaps TRBD2 as D (5 bases). This CDR3 spans 15 amino acids. Germline V gene sequence: CDR1 SGHRS, CDR2 YFSETQ. Here the CDR3 reads CAISSPLRDSYEQYF. The DNA of the CDR3 is TGCGCCATCAGCTCCCCCCTTCGGGACTCCTACGAGCAGTACTTC.

Details on this clonotype: The conserved final phenylalanine or tryptophan is absent from the CDR3, which likely points to a read error. J is TRBJ2-2 and V is TRBV6-5; D tentatively reads TRBD1 or TRBD2 (6 bases each). Trimming cost V 0 bases and J 7 bases, with 21 bases left between them. Germline values: CDR1 MNHEY, CDR2 SVGAGI. The CDR3 has 18 residues. CDR3 nucleotide sequence: TGTGCCAGCAGTTACTCCCCAGGGGTCGGGAGCGACAACGGGGAGCTGTTTCTT. This codes for CASSYSPGVGSDNGELFL.